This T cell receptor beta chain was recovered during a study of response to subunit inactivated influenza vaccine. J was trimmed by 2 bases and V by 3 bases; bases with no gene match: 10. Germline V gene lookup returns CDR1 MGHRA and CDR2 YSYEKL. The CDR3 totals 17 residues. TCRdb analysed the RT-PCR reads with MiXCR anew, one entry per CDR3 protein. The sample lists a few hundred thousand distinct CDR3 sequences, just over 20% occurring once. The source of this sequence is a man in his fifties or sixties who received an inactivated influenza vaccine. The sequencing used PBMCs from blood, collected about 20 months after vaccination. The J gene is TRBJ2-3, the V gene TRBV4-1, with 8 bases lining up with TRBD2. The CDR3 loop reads CASSQDREGRVTDTQYF. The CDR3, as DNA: TGCGCCAGCAGCCAGGATCGGGAGGGACGCGTCACAGATACGCAGTATTTT.